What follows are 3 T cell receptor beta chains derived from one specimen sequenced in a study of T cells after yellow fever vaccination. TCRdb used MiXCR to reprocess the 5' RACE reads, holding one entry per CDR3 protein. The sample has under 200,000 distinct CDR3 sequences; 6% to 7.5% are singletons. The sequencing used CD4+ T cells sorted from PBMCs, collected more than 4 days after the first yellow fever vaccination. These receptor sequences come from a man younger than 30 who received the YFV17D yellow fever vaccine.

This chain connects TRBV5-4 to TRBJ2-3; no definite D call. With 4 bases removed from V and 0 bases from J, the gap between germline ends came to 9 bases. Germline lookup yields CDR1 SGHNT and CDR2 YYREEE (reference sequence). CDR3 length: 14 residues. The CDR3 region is CASSRAASTDTQYF. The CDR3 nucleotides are TGTGCCAGCAGCCGGGCGGCTAGCACAGATACGCAGTATTTT.

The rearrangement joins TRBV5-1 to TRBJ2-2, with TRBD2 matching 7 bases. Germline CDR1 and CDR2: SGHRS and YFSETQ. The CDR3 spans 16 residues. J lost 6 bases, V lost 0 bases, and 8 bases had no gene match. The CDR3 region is CASSLVPVGGAGELFF. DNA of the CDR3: TGCGCCAGCAGCTTGGTCCCCGTGGGAGGGGCCGGGGAGCTGTTTTTT.

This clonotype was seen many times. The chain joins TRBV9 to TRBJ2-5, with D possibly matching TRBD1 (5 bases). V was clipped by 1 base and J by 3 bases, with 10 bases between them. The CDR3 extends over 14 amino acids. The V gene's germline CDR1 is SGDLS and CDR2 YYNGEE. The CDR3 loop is CASSVRGQEETQYF. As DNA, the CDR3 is TGTGCCAGCAGCGTAAGGGGCCAGGAAGAGACCCAGTACTTC.